One sample yielded the 28 T cell receptor beta chains listed below, sequenced in a study of T cell responses to AZD1222 COVID-19 vaccine. The protocol was immunoSEQ multiplex PCR, while the TCRdb copy is restricted to in-frame clones and leaves out a portion. The repertoire includes fewer than 200,000 clones, roughly 89% of them detected once, and more than 1.5% sits in the top ten. This sample comprised peripheral blood, obtained on day 0 of AZD1222 vaccination. These receptors were collected from an adult in good health.

The J gene is TRBJ1-1, the V gene TRBV18; D is uncertain. This CDR3 is 15 amino acids long. The germline CDR1 and CDR2 sequences are KGHSH and LQKENI. V shed 0 bases and J shed 0 bases, with 8 bases lying between them. The CDR3 protein is CASSPPGLMNTEAFF. CDR3 in DNA: TGTGCCAGCTCACCACCTGGACTTATGAACACTGAAGCTTTCTTT.

CDR3 sequence reads: CASRTGSGGELFF. CDR3 sequence (DNA): TGTGCCAGCAGAACAGGGTCCGGCGGGGAGCTGTTTTTT. The rearrangement joins TRBV25-1 to TRBJ2-2, with D perhaps matching TRBD1 (6 bases). The CDR3 sequence is 13 residues long. V lost 6 bases and J lost 7, with 12 bases in between. Germline-derived CDR1 and CDR2 are MGHDK and SYGVNS. The variable domain in full, with the rest retrieved from reference TRBV25-1 and TRBJ2-2, is EADIYQTPRYLVIGTGKKITLECSQTMGHDKMYWYQQDPGMELHLIHYSYGVNSTEKGDLSSESTVSRIRTEHFPLTLESARPSHTSQYLCASRTGSGGELFFGEGSRLTVL.

The chain carries TRBV10-3 and TRBJ1-2; TRBD1 is a possible D gene (5 bases). Germline CDR1 ENHRY, CDR2 SYGVKD. V gave up 9 bases and J gave up 7 bases, with 9 bases separating them. The CDR3 length is 10 residues. CDR3 sequence reads: CAIFGGGYTF. CDR3 nucleotides: TGTGCCATTTTTGGGGGTGGCTACACCTTC.

The chain uses TRBV7-9 and TRBJ2-6; TRBD1 or TRBD2 may be the D gene (6 bases each). V lost 5 bases and J 0 bases, leaving 20 bases between the germline ends. CDR3 size: 19 residues. Germline V gene lookup returns CDR1 SEHNR and CDR2 FQNEAQ (reference sequence). The CDR3: CASSNPRGRPRSGANVLTF. The CDR3 DNA follows: TGTGCCAGCAGCAACCCCCGGGGGCGCCCCCGCTCTGGGGCCAACGTCCTGACTTTC.

V usage is TRBV9 and J usage is TRBJ1-4; D is undetermined. Germline V gives CDR1 SGDLS, CDR2 YYNGEE. This CDR3 contains 16 residues. V was trimmed by 0 bases and J by 5 bases, leaving 14 bases between them. CDR3: CASSVGRLATNEKLFF. The DNA for the CDR3 is TGTGCCAGCAGCGTAGGTCGTCTAGCTACCAATGAAAAACTGTTTTTT.

The chain couples TRBV27 to TRBJ2-5, with 10 bases aligning to TRBD2. CDR3 length: 15 amino acids. J was trimmed by 9 bases and V by 5 bases; bases with no gene match: 12. CDR1 is MNHEY and CDR2 is SMNVEV in the germline V gene (reference sequence). The CDR3 spells CASSLRTSGQGAQYF. CDR3 DNA: TGTGCCAGCAGTCTTCGGACTAGCGGCCAAGGGGCCCAGTACTTC.

CDR3 amino acids: CAWSVDTPNTEAFF. For the CDR3, the DNA is TGTGCCTGGAGTGTGGACACCCCGAACACTGAAGCTTTCTTT. The rearrangement links TRBV30 to TRBJ1-1; D possibly corresponds to TRBD1 (5 bases). There are 14 residues in the CDR3. Trimming pared 0 bases from V and 1 base from J, leaving 9 bases between. Per the germline V gene, CDR1 is GTSNPN and CDR2 is SVGIG (reference sequence).

CDR3 loop: CASSLSPGNTIYF. CDR3 nucleotides: TGTGCCAGCAGTTTATCCCCGGGAAACACCATATATTTT. This rearrangement joins TRBV27 to TRBJ1-3; D not resolved. Germline-derived CDR1 and CDR2 are MNHEY and SMNVEV (reference sequence). The CDR3 has 13 residues. V lost 0 bases and J 4 bases, leaving 4 bases between the germline ends.

V usage is TRBV4-1 and J usage is TRBJ2-1; TRBD2 aligns across 13 bases. Trimming removed 4 bases from V and 7 bases from J; junction bases left unmatched: 7. Germline CDR1 is MGHRA and CDR2 is YSYEKL. There are 16 residues in the CDR3. CDR3 region: CASSLPGTSGKNEQFF. Here the CDR3 DNA reads TGCGCCAGCAGCCTCCCGGGGACTAGCGGGAAGAATGAGCAGTTCTTC.

The chain has TRBV9 and TRBJ2-1, with a possible D match to TRBD2 (6 bases). With 4 bases removed from V and 7 bases from J, the gap between germline ends came to 21 bases. CDR3 length: 16 residues. The V gene's germline CDR1 is SGDLS and CDR2 YYNGEE. In nucleotides, the CDR3 is TGTGCCAGCAGCCCTAGAGGAGGGCCTCTTGGAAATGAGCAGTTCTTC. Its translation is CASSPRGGPLGNEQFF.

The V gene is TRBV11-3, the J gene TRBJ2-1; D gene unclear. V was cut by 5 bases and J by 8 bases, with 7 bases left in between. Germline CDR1 and CDR2: SGHNT and YENEEA. CDR3 length: 11 residues. DNA of the CDR3: TGTGCCAGCAGCACGGGTGATGAGCAGTTCTTC. Amino acid sequence: CASSTGDEQFF.

The rearrangement uses TRBV18 and TRBJ1-4; TRBD1 aligns across 11 bases. Germline V CDR1 and CDR2: KGHSH, LQKENI. J lost 7 bases, V lost 5 bases, and 6 bases had no gene match. The CDR3 covers 15 residues. The CDR3 bases are TGTGCCAGCTCATGGACAGGGGGCGCGCCTGAAAAACTGTTTTTT. Protein: CASSWTGGAPEKLFF.

This chain links TRBV27 with TRBJ2-3, with 8 bases identical to TRBD2. Losses at the gene ends were 1 base for V and 0 bases for J; bases not matched to a gene: 6. Looked up from germline, CDR1 is MNHEY and CDR2 is SMNVEV (reference sequence). The CDR3 is 17 residues long. The CDR3 nucleotides read TGTGCCAGCAGTTTATGGATTAGCGGGACTAGCACAGATACGCAGTATTTT. Its protein is CASSLWISGTSTDTQYF.

This clone has only one observation. J is TRBJ2-3 and V is TRBV7-3; 7 bases agree with TRBD2. The V gene's germline CDR1 is SGHTA and CDR2 FQGTGA. Trimming removed 0 bases from V and 5 bases from J; junction bases left unmatched: 5. The CDR3 length is 15 residues. Here the CDR3 reads CASSLTGGRGDTQYF. The CDR3 nucleotides read TGTGCCAGCAGCTTAACGGGAGGGAGGGGAGATACGCAGTATTTT.

The V and J genes are TRBV9 and TRBJ1-1; no reliable D call. The CDR3 spans 16 residues. With 3 bases removed from V and 1 base from J, the gap between germline ends came to 16 bases. Looked up from germline, CDR1 is SGDLS and CDR2 is YYNGEE. CDR3 amino acids: CASSAGVGGWNTEAFF. The CDR3 DNA follows: TGTGCCAGCAGCGCCGGCGTAGGTGGCTGGAACACTGAAGCTTTCTTT.

The chain links TRBV6-5 to TRBJ2-1, with D maybe TRBD1 (5 bases). Germline-derived CDR1 and CDR2 are MNHEY and SVGAGI. The CDR3 is 14 residues long. Trimming removed 7 bases from V and 9 bases from J, with 19 bases in between. The CDR3 nucleotides are TGTGCCAGCACTCGGAACAGGATGGGCGGTGAGCAGTTCTTC. Its translation: CASTRNRMGGEQFF.

Details on this clone: In the same sample, other DNA sequences code for this CDR3. This chain connects TRBV20-1 to TRBJ1-2, with a weak D call TRBD1 (5 bases). Per the germline V gene, CDR1 is DFQATT and CDR2 is SNEGSKA (reference sequence). The length of the CDR3 is 11 residues. Trimming took 5 bases from V and 2 from J, leaving 6 bases between them. In DNA, the CDR3 is TGCAGTGCTCGGGACAACTATGGCTACACCTTC. This codes for CSARDNYGYTF.

The CDR3 DNA is TGTGCCAGTAGTATTGTGGCTAGCCGCCCTAGCACAGATACGCAGTATTTT. Amino acids: CASSIVASRPSTDTQYF. This chain uses TRBV19 with TRBJ2-3; D possibly corresponds to TRBD2 (5 bases). CDR3 size: 17 residues. CDR1 and CDR2 from the germline V gene are LNHDA and SQIVND (reference sequence). Trimming shortened V by 3 bases and J by 0 bases, and 16 bases separated the two germline ends.

This clone was recorded a few times. V usage is TRBV11-2 and J usage is TRBJ1-2, with 8 positions matching TRBD1. V gave up 6 bases and J gave up 5 bases; unmatched junction bases: 8. This CDR3 comprises 14 residues. Germline V CDR1 and CDR2: SGHAT, FQNNGV. The CDR3 region is CASRRNRGDYGYTF. CDR3 in DNA: TGTGCCAGCAGAAGAAACAGGGGGGATTATGGCTACACCTTC.

This chain joins TRBV7-4 and TRBJ2-2; D not resolved. In germline, CDR1 is SGHVT, CDR2 SQSDAQ. The CDR3 has 19 amino acids. Trimming pared 6 bases from V and 3 bases from J, leaving 26 bases between. CDR3 in amino acids: CASRLRTKTESSDTGELFF. The CDR3 DNA follows: TGTGCCAGCAGGTTAAGGACGAAGACGGAGAGCTCGGACACCGGGGAGCTGTTTTTT.

The chain couples TRBV11-2 to TRBJ2-7, with 10 bases matching TRBD2. The V gene's germline CDR1 is SGHAT and CDR2 FQNNGV. V shed 6 bases and J 4 bases; nucleotides not matched to a gene: 15. The CDR3 is made up of 17 amino acids. In DNA form, the CDR3 reads TGTGCCAGCAGATTCTCCCCCGCTACTAGCGGGGCTTACGAGCAGTACTTC. Translation gives CASRFSPATSGAYEQYF.

This sequence joins TRBV4-1 and TRBJ1-2, with D possibly being TRBD1 (5 bases). The CDR3 is 13 amino acids. Germline V gives CDR1 MGHRA, CDR2 YSYEKL. Deletions cut 3 bases from V and 10 bases from J, with 15 bases between. For the CDR3, the DNA is TGCGCCAGCAGCCAGACGGGGACTTTGGACTACACCTTC. This sequence encodes CASSQTGTLDYTF.

This clone was counted a single time. The rearrangement uses TRBV28 and TRBJ1-2; no clear D. CDR1 and CDR2 (germline): MDHEN, SYDVKM. CDR3 size: 13 residues. Trimming left V 7 bases short and J 6 bases short, with 15 bases between. CDR3 DNA: TGTGCCAGCACCCAGTGGAGTAGGGATGGCTACACCTTC. Protein product: CASTQWSRDGYTF.

The chain combines TRBV30 with TRBJ2-1, with TRBD1 identical over 9 bases. V dropped 7 bases and J dropped 1; count of bases not matched to a gene: 14. The CDR3 runs to 17 residues. Germline lookup yields CDR1 GTSNPN and CDR2 SVGIG (reference sequence). The CDR3 region has the DNA TGTGCCTCACGCACGGGACAGGGCCAGGGGTCCTACAATGAGCAGTTCTTC. Translation gives CASRTGQGQGSYNEQFF.

This sequence joins TRBV7-2 and TRBJ2-2; unclear D gene. The CDR3 has 15 amino acids. V dropped 3 bases and J dropped 0 bases, with 8 bases sitting between them. Germline-derived CDR1 and CDR2 are SGHTA and FQGNSA. The DNA of the CDR3 is TGTGCCAGCAGCTTGGGTGGGGCGAACACCGGGGAGCTGTTTTTT. Translating gives CASSLGGANTGELFF.

This clone was found once. This sequence joins TRBV18 and TRBJ1-2, with a weak D call TRBD1 (5 bases). The germline gives CDR1 KGHSH, CDR2 LQKENI. V dropped 5 bases and J dropped 4 bases, with 17 bases sitting between them. The CDR3 length is 15 residues. Written as DNA, the CDR3 is TGTGCCAGCTCAACACAAGGGGCGGGTCCCTATGGCTACACCTTC. Amino acids: CASSTQGAGPYGYTF.

The chain links TRBV3-1 (or the pseudogene TRBV3-2) to TRBJ1-2; D possibly corresponds to TRBD1 (5 bases). Germline CDR1 LGHDT, CDR2 YNNKEL (reference sequence). The CDR3 has 14 residues. Trimming shortened V by 4 bases and J by 3 bases, and 12 bases separated the two germline ends. The CDR3 DNA reads as TGTGCCAGCAGCCCCCAGTGGGGGGACTATGGCTACACCTTC. This translates into CASSPQWGDYGYTF.

This sequence joins TRBV5-1 and TRBJ2-7, with a tentative D call TRBD2 (5 bases). The CDR3 is 15 amino acids. Deletions cut 1 base from V and 0 bases from J, with 11 bases between. CDR1 is SGHRS, CDR2 YFSETQ, per germline. In DNA form, the CDR3 reads TGCGCCAGCAGCTTGAGCGAGGGAGTCTCCTACGAGCAGTACTTC. This gives the protein CASSLSEGVSYEQYF.